The 22 T cell receptor beta chains presented below share a single source sample, sequenced in a study of shared clonotypes between healthy human individuals. The protocol was immunoSEQ multiplex PCR, while the TCRdb copy is restricted to in-frame clones and leaves out a portion. The data show millions of clones, approximately 95% seen once. Sequencing used naive CD4+ T cells from PBMCs. Subset of the sample: CD45RA+ positively selected. The receptors were sampled from a man aged 18-30 years in good health. Some clones in this sample may be carry-over from other donors' samples.

The CDR3: CASSEKGQGNQPQHF. The CDR3 region has the DNA TGTGCCAGCAGCGAGAAGGGACAAGGCAATCAGCCCCAGCATTTT. V gene TRBV5-6 combines with J gene TRBJ1-5; maybe TRBD1 (6 bases). CDR3 length: 15 amino acids. Germline V gene sequence: CDR1 SGHDT, CDR2 YYEEEE. V shed 4 bases and J shed 2 bases, with 13 bases lying between them.

This chain connects TRBV30 to TRBJ2-3, with D uncertain. The V end was cut by 1 base, the J end by 10 bases, with 9 bases between. The CDR3 has 11 residues. CDR1 is GTSNPN, CDR2 SVGIG, per germline (reference sequence). The CDR3 DNA follows: TGTGCCTGGAGTGCAGGTATGGCGCAGTATTTT. It encodes CAWSAGMAQYF.

The V gene is TRBV7-2, the J gene TRBJ2-1; D unresolved. This CDR3 is 12 amino acids long. Germline CDR1 reads SGHTA; CDR2 reads FQGNSA. V dropped 5 bases and J dropped 9 bases, with 11 bases sitting between them. The CDR3 sequence is CASSVNWGEQFF. In nucleotides, the CDR3 is TGTGCCAGCAGCGTAAACTGGGGTGAGCAGTTCTTC.

This clone was seen just once. This rearrangement joins TRBV14 to TRBJ2-3; 7 positions agree with TRBD1. The CDR3 extends over 16 amino acids. Germline assignment: CDR1 SGHDN and CDR2 FVKESK. The J segment lost 4 bases and the V segment lost 6 bases, leaving 13 bases of the junction unmatched. CDR3 amino acids: CASRPQGRGLADTQYF. In DNA, the CDR3 is TGTGCCAGCAGACCACAGGGGCGAGGCTTAGCAGATACGCAGTATTTT.

V usage is TRBV7-3 and J usage is TRBJ2-1; D uncertain. Germline V CDR1 and CDR2: SGHTA, FQGTGA. V lost 7 bases to trimming and J lost 3 bases, with 13 bases between them. The CDR3 contains 14 residues. Here the CDR3 DNA reads TGTGCCAGCACCCCTGTAGCAATCTACAATGAGCAGTTCTTC. This sequence encodes CASTPVAIYNEQFF.

This sequence joins TRBV5-1 and TRBJ1-5, with a possible D match to TRBD1 (6 bases). The CDR3 is 14 amino acids. Germline V gives CDR1 SGHRS, CDR2 YFSETQ. V dropped 4 bases and J dropped 3 bases, with 11 bases sitting between them. The CDR3 reads CASSLDRNNQPQHF. Here the CDR3 DNA reads TGCGCCAGCAGCCTTGACAGGAACAATCAGCCCCAGCATTTT.

The V call is TRBV6-1, the J call TRBJ2-3, with D hard to call. The V end lost 6 bases, the J end lost 1 base, and 8 bases lay between the germline ends. The CDR3 extends over 13 amino acids. Germline CDR1 is MNHNS and CDR2 is SASEGT. The CDR3 DNA reads as TGTGCCAGCAGGGTTGTGGGCACAGATACGCAGTATTTT. Translating it yields CASRVVGTDTQYF.

V usage is TRBV11-2 and J usage is TRBJ2-5; perhaps D is TRBD1 or TRBD2 (5 bases each). V shed 4 bases and J shed 2 bases, with 14 bases lying between them. Germline CDR1 SGHAT, CDR2 FQNNGV. The CDR3 consists of 15 residues. The CDR3 DNA reads as TGTGCCAGCAGCTCGACCGGGACCGAGCAAGAGACCCAGTACTTC. Translating it yields CASSSTGTEQETQYF.

This chain uses TRBV2 with TRBJ2-7; 10 bases are a match to TRBD1. V shed 7 bases, J shed 3 bases, and the junction held 6 bases outside the gene matches. The CDR3 contains 14 residues. Germline V gene sequence: CDR1 SNHLY, CDR2 FYNNEI. The CDR3 protein is CASTTDRGHYEQYF. The CDR3 coding sequence is TGTGCCAGCACGACCGACAGGGGGCACTACGAGCAGTACTTC.

The gene calls are TRBV2 and TRBJ1-2, with 7 bases that match TRBD1. The CDR3 consists of 13 residues. Trimming at V came to 5 bases and at J to 4 bases, leaving 4 bases not matched to a gene. Germline-derived CDR1 and CDR2 are SNHLY and FYNNEI. CDR3 loop: CASSWDSPYGYTF. Here the CDR3 DNA reads TGTGCCAGCAGTTGGGACAGCCCCTATGGCTACACCTTC. The variable domain in full, with the rest retrieved from reference TRBV2 and TRBJ1-2, is EPEVTQTPSHQVTQMGQEVILRCVPISNHLYFYWYRQILGQKVEFLVSFYNNEISEKSEIFDDQFSVERPDGSNFTLKIRSTKLEDSAMYFCASSWDSPYGYTFGSGTRLTVV.

This chain links TRBV9 with TRBJ2-7; 8 nucleotides line up with TRBD2. The CDR3 length is 17 residues. The germline V gene encodes CDR1 SGDLS and CDR2 YYNGEE. The trim removed 3 bases at V and 1 base at J, leaving 12 bases unmatched. This CDR3 reads CASSAPPLLAASYEQYF. DNA of the CDR3: TGTGCCAGCAGCGCCCCCCCCCTACTAGCGGCGTCCTACGAGCAGTACTTC.

This clone was recorded once. This chain connects TRBV5-1 to TRBJ1-2; 12 bases agree with TRBD1. This CDR3 comprises 16 residues. After removal of 5 bases from V and 7 bases from J, the junction contained 12 bases not matched to a gene. Germline CDR1 is SGHRS and CDR2 is YFSETQ. The CDR3, as DNA: TGCGCCAGCAGTCAAACCTCCGGGACAGGGGGCGGTGGCTACACCTTC. Translation: CASSQTSGTGGGGYTF.

The chain has TRBV27 and TRBJ2-3; 9 nucleotides match TRBD2. The germline V gene has CDR1 MNHEY and CDR2 SMNVEV (reference sequence). The V and J ends lost 5 bases and 6 bases, in that order; junction bases with no gene match: 27. The CDR3 length is 21 residues. The CDR3 loop reads CASSVRIIAGEWSGSADTQYF. For the CDR3, the DNA is TGTGCCAGCAGTGTAAGGATAATAGCGGGAGAATGGTCGGGTTCGGCGGATACGCAGTATTTT.

This chain links TRBV27 with TRBJ2-1; 7 positions match TRBD1. The CDR3 extends over 14 amino acids. Trimming at V came to 4 bases and at J to 9 bases, leaving 9 bases not matched to a gene. Germline V CDR1 and CDR2: MNHEY, SMNVEV (reference sequence). CDR3 region: CASSSDRAPGEQFF. The DNA for the CDR3 is TGTGCCAGCAGTTCAGACAGGGCCCCCGGTGAGCAGTTCTTC.

The chain joins TRBV7-2 to TRBJ2-3; the match to TRBD2 covers 11 bases. J gave up 1 base and V 0 bases, and 0 bases lay outside the gene matches. The CDR3 is 16 amino acids. CDR1 and CDR2 from the germline V gene are SGHTA and FQGNSA. CDR3 DNA: TGTGCCAGCAGCTTAGCTAGCGGGAGGGGCACAGATACGCAGTATTTT. Translated, it gives CASSLASGRGTDTQYF.

The V and J genes are TRBV28 and TRBJ2-5; no firm D call. Germline-derived CDR1 and CDR2 are MDHEN and SYDVKM. Trimming pared 2 bases from V and 2 bases from J, leaving 12 bases between. This CDR3 has 15 residues. The CDR3 sequence: CASSLRQDGQETQYF. CDR3 sequence (DNA): TGTGCCAGCAGTTTACGTCAGGACGGGCAAGAGACCCAGTACTTC.

This rearrangement joins TRBV5-1 to TRBJ2-3, with 10 bases matching TRBD2. With 0 bases clipped from V and 0 bases from J, the junction kept 10 bases outside the gene matches. CDR1 is SGHRS, CDR2 YFSETQ, per germline. The CDR3 extends over 19 amino acids. CDR3 sequence reads: CASSLDTGLAFTSTDTQYF. The CDR3 DNA follows: TGCGCCAGCAGCTTGGATACGGGACTAGCGTTTACTAGCACAGATACGCAGTATTTT.

V and J are TRBV11-2 and TRBJ2-7; D not certain. Deletions cut 4 bases from V and 0 bases from J, with 4 bases between. The CDR3 is made up of 12 amino acids. Germline V gene sequence: CDR1 SGHAT, CDR2 FQNNGV. The DNA of the CDR3 is TGTGCCAGCAGCTCCAGCTCCTACGAGCAGTACTTC. Amino acid sequence: CASSSSSYEQYF. Based on the CDR3 plus reference TRBV11-2 and TRBJ2-7, the full variable domain is EAGVAQSPRYKIIEKRQSVAFWCNPISGHATLYWYQQILGQGPKLLIQFQNNGVVDDSQLPKDRFSAERLKGVDSTLKIQPAKLEDSAVYLCASSSSSYEQYFGPGTRLTVT.

This chain uses TRBV19 with TRBJ2-1, with 7 bases that match TRBD2. This CDR3 is built from 16 residues. After removal of 5 bases from V and 0 bases from J, the junction contained 7 bases not matched to a gene. Germline V gene sequence: CDR1 LNHDA, CDR2 SQIVND (reference sequence). The DNA for the CDR3 is TGTGCCAGTAGTGACCAGCGGGGCAGCTCCTACAATGAGCAGTTCTTC. Its protein product is CASSDQRGSSYNEQFF.

The chain joins TRBV18 to TRBJ1-2, with TRBD1 matching over 9 bases. J was trimmed by 6 bases and V by 0 bases; bases with no gene match: 11. This CDR3 has 17 residues. In germline, CDR1 is KGHSH, CDR2 LQKENI. The CDR3 nucleotides read TGTGCCAGCTCACCACCGGGACAGGGTTGGACTATAGATGGCTACACCTTC. As protein: CASSPPGQGWTIDGYTF.

The genes are TRBV6-6 and TRBJ2-1; D might be TRBD2 (6 bases). Between the trimmed V and J ends, which lost 2 bases and 10 bases, there was a span of 12 bases. Germline-derived CDR1 and CDR2 are MNHNY and SVGAGI (reference sequence). The CDR3 contains 13 residues. CDR3 residues: CASSYVGAGEQFF. Written as DNA, the CDR3 is TGTGCCAGCAGTTACGTGGGAGCGGGCGAGCAGTTCTTC.

This clone has a handful of counts. The V and J genes are TRBV5-5 and TRBJ1-1; no definite D call. The CDR3 contains 14 residues. The germline V and J ends were trimmed by 7 bases and 4 bases, with 17 bases remaining between them. Germline V gene lookup returns CDR1 SGHKS and CDR2 YYEKEE (reference sequence). CDR3 sequence reads: CASLPGGLSTEAFF. Here the CDR3 DNA reads TGTGCCAGCCTCCCGGGCGGGTTGAGCACTGAAGCTTTCTTT.